These T cell receptor beta chains were read from a single sample in a study of CD8+ T cells in alopecia areata. The protocol was immunoSEQ multiplex PCR, while the TCRdb copy is restricted to in-frame clones and leaves out a portion. This table holds tens of thousands of clones, approximately 28% found once. Material: CD8+ T cells sorted from blood, obtained at week 4, from a patient treated with tofacitinib. The receptors come from a human donor with alopecia areata. Each CDR3 is given with its conserved first and last residue. Each record gives: D gene, CDR3 length, clone size, V gene, J gene, CDR3 DNA, CDR3 protein. A D gene is named only where the DNA matches it firmly. Only some rows state a clone size, as once, few, many or a class for expanded clones.

TRBD1,13,few,TRBV7-2,TRBJ2-7,TGTGCCAGCAGACCGGAGACAGGGTACGAGCAGTACTTC,CASRPETGYEQYF
NA,16,NA,TRBV7-9,TRBJ2-6,TGTGCCAGCAGCGGGGACTGGAGCTCTGGGGCCAACGTCCTGACTTTC,CASSGDWSSGANVLTF
TRBD2,16,few,TRBV25-1,TRBJ2-3,TGTGCCAGCAGTCCATCAAGCGCGGGAGAGAGAGATACGCAGTATTTT,CASSPSSAGERDTQYF
NA,16,NA,TRBV25-1,TRBJ2-7,TGTGCCAGCAGTGAGGGGGGTCCCGCACTCCGGGGGGAGCAGTACTTC,CASSEGGPALRGEQYF
NA,14,NA,TRBV11-2,TRBJ2-7,TGTGCCAGCAGCCCCCGGACAGAAACCTACGAGCAGTACTTC,CASSPRTETYEQYF
NA,14,few,TRBV27,TRBJ1-5,TGTGCCAGCAGTGAGGGACAACCCAATCAGCCCCAGCATTTT,CASSEGQPNQPQHF
NA,14,NA,TRBV4-1,TRBJ1-3,TGCGCCAGCAGCCAGGCCTTCAATGGAAACACCATATATTTT,CASSQAFNGNTIYF
NA,16,few,TRBV21-1,TRBJ2-1,TGTGCCAGCAGCAAAGTTGTGGACCGCTCCTACAATGAGCAGTTCTTC,CASSKVVDRSYNEQFF
NA,13,NA,TRBV5-6,TRBJ1-1,TGTGCCAGCAGCTTAGGGTATGGGACTGAAGCTTTCTTT,CASSLGYGTEAFF
NA,12,NA,TRBV29-1,TRBJ2-7,TGCAGCGTTGCTGGGCGGTCCTACGAGCAGTACTTC,CSVAGRSYEQYF
TRBD1,12,few,TRBV29-1,TRBJ2-2,TGCAGTGGACAGGGAAACACCGGGGAGCTGTTTTTT,CSGQGNTGELFF
TRBD2,19,few,TRBV9,TRBJ2-1,TGTGCCAGCAGCGTAGGAGGGGGACTAGCGGGAGGAGGATACAATGAGCAGTTCTTC,CASSVGGGLAGGGYNEQFF
TRBD1,12,many,TRBV10-2,TRBJ2-2,TGCGCCATAAGACAGGGGGCCGGGGAGCTGTTTTTT,CAIRQGAGELFF
TRBD2,15,few,TRBV28,TRBJ2-2,TGTGCCAGCAGGGGTTCGGGAGGGAACACCGGGGAGCTGTTTTTT,CASRGSGGNTGELFF
NA,14,few,TRBV30,TRBJ1-2,TGTGCCTGGAGTGTACAGCCCGTTAACTATGGCTACACCTTC,CAWSVQPVNYGYTF
TRBD2,14,few,TRBV29-1,TRBJ2-7,TGCAGCGTTCGACTAGCGGGAGAGAACTACGAGCAGTACTTC,CSVRLAGENYEQYF
NA,12,few,TRBV5-1,TRBJ1-1,TGCGCCAGCAGCCGGGGACAACAAGAAGCTTTCTTT,CASSRGQQEAFF
NA,12,NA,TRBV5-6,TRBJ2-1,TGTGCCAGCAGCCCCCTAGGGCCTGAGCAGTTCTTC,CASSPLGPEQFF
NA,14,NA,TRBV27,TRBJ1-2,TGTGCCAGCAGTTTATCCCAAGGGAACTATGGCTACACCTTC,CASSLSQGNYGYTF
TRBD1,15,NA,TRBV5-1,TRBJ1-2,TGCGCCAGCAGCGTAGGGACAGGACTAAACTATGGCTACACCTTC,CASSVGTGLNYGYTF
NA,14,few,TRBV7-2,TRBJ2-1,TGTGCCAGCAGTTACACACGGGAAGGCAATGAGCAGTTCTTC,CASSYTREGNEQFF
NA,15,NA,TRBV9,TRBJ1-2,TGTGCCAGCAGCGTAGGGACGGGACTTAACTATGGCTACACCTTC,CASSVGTGLNYGYTF
NA,14,many,TRBV9,TRBJ2-7,TGTGCCAGCAGCGTCAGGGACGGCCCCTACGAGCAGTACTTC,CASSVRDGPYEQYF
NA,12,NA,TRBV7-9,TRBJ2-5,TGTGCCAGCAGCTTACCCCGAGAGACCCAGTACTTC,CASSLPRETQYF
TRBD2,14,few,TRBV29-1,TRBJ2-1,TGCAGCGTTGGGGCTAGCGGGGGCTACAATGAGCAGTTCTTC,CSVGASGGYNEQFF
NA,14,NA,TRBV9,TRBJ1-2,TGTGCCAGCAGCGTAGGTCCGACAGCCTATGGCTACACCTTC,CASSVGPTAYGYTF
TRBD2,13,NA,TRBV30,TRBJ2-3,TGTGCCTGGAGTGTTCACTCGCGGGAGGGACTGTATTTT,CAWSVHSREGLYF
NA,13,NA,TRBV19,TRBJ2-2,TGTGCCAGTAGTATAGTCGGGCGCGGGGAGCTGTTTTTT,CASSIVGRGELFF
NA,11,NA,TRBV2,TRBJ2-1,TGTGCCAGCAGTTCTGACAATGAGCAGTTCTTC,CASSSDNEQFF
TRBD1,16,NA,TRBV13,TRBJ1-2,TGTGCCAGCAGCGGGACAGAGAAGTCATCTAACTATGGCTACACCTTC,CASSGTEKSSNYGYTF
NA,10,few,TRBV29-1,TRBJ2-3,TGCAGCGGCCTGGCAGATACGCAGTATTTT,CSGLADTQYF
TRBD2,15,NA,TRBV5-4,TRBJ2-7,TGTGCCAGCAGACCCGCGGCAGGGAGGGTTTACGAGCAGTACTTC,CASRPAAGRVYEQYF
NA,12,few,TRBV11-2,TRBJ1-4,TGTGCCAGCAGCTTAAGTCCCGAAAAACTGTTTTTT,CASSLSPEKLFF
TRBD1,15,NA,TRBV29-1,TRBJ2-7,TGCAGCGTGACCTCCGGGACAGTCAGCTCCTACGAGCAGTACTTC,CSVTSGTVSSYEQYF
NA,11,NA,TRBV13,TRBJ2-7,TGTGCCAGCAGCTCGGGGGCCGAGCAGTACTTC,CASSSGAEQYF
NA,13,few,TRBV7-2,TRBJ2-1,TGTGCCAGCACCTACGACAGGCGGGATGAGCAGTTCTTC,CASTYDRRDEQFF
NA,11,NA,TRBV27,TRBJ2-2,TGTGCCAGCAGTAAGGTCGGGGAGCTGTTTTTT,CASSKVGELFF
NA,14,NA,TRBV29-1,TRBJ2-7,TGCAGCGTTGAAGAGGTCATGGGTACCTACGAGCAGTACTTC,CSVEEVMGTYEQYF
NA,12,few,TRBV19,TRBJ2-7,TGTGCCAGTAGTATGGGCAGCTACGAGCAGTACTTC,CASSMGSYEQYF
NA,13,few,TRBV11-2,TRBJ1-6,TGTGCCAGCAGCTTAGGTGGGATGGGTCCCCTCCACTTT,CASSLGGMGPLHF
NA,17,few,TRBV19,TRBJ1-1,TGTGCCAGTAGTCCCACAGGCATCGCTACTTTGAACACTGAAGCTTTCTTT,CASSPTGIATLNTEAFF
NA,15,NA,TRBV28,TRBJ2-5,TGTGCCAGCAGTTTAGGGGCCTCCTGGGAAGAGACCCAGTACTTC,CASSLGASWEETQYF